Included here is one T cell receptor beta chain sequence, with context. The antigen is undetermined. CDR1 and CDR2 (germline): SGDLS, YYNGEE. The CDR3 loop spans 13 amino acids. V lost 6 bases and J lost 7, with 13 bases in between. The source of the sample is a study of T cell clones after liver transplantation. Overall study context: At least one year of complete immunosuppression withdrawal without enzymes over twice normal defined tolerance.

TCRdb keeps only in-frame clones here, not all; method: immunoSEQ multiplex PCR. The sample has 40,000 to 65,000 clones, approximately 84% seen once; the top ten hold approximately 8.5%. General observations from the study: Small, mixed patient groups and varying post-transplant times limit these conclusions.

This receptor was taken from a human donor who received a liver transplant. The chain is built from TRBV9 and TRBJ2-2, with a weak D call TRBD1 (6 bases). This material consisted of CD4+ T cells from blood, taken before liver transplant. In DNA form, the CDR3 reads TGTGCCAGCAACAAGCAGGGGATCGGGGAGCTGTTTTTT. Its translation is CASNKQGIGELFF.